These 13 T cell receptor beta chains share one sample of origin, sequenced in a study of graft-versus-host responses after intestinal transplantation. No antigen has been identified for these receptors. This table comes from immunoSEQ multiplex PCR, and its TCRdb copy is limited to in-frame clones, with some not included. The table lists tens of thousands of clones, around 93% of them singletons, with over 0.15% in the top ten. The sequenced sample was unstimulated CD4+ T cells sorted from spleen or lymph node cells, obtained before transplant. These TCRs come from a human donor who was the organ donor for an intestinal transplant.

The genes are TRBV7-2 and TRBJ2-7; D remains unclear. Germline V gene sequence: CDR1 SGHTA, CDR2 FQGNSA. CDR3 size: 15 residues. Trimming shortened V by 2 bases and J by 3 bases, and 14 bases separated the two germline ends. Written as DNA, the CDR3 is TGTGCCAGCAGCTTATCAAGGCAGGCCTTCTACGAGCAGTACTTC. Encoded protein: CASSLSRQAFYEQYF.

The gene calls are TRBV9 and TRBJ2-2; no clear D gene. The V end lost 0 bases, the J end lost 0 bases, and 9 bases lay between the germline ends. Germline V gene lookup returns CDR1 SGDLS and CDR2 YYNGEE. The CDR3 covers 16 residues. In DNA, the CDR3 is TGTGCCAGCAGCGTAGGTTTGGCAGCGAACACCGGGGAGCTGTTTTTT. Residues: CASSVGLAANTGELFF.

Here the CDR3 reads CATRGANNNEQFF. The DNA of the CDR3 is TGTGCCACCCGGGGGGCCAACAACAATGAGCAGTTCTTC. This chain links TRBV6-5 with TRBJ2-1, with D maybe TRBD2 (7 bases). Germline V CDR1 and CDR2: MNHEY, SVGAGI. V was pared by 10 bases and J by 5 bases, with 15 bases between. CDR3 size: 13 residues.

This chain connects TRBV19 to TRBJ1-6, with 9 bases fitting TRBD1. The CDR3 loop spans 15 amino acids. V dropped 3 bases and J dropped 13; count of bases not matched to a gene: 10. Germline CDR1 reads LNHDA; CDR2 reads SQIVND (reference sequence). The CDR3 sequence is CASSMDGTGSLPLHF. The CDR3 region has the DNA TGTGCCAGTAGTATGGACGGGACAGGGAGTCTCCCCCTCCACTTT.

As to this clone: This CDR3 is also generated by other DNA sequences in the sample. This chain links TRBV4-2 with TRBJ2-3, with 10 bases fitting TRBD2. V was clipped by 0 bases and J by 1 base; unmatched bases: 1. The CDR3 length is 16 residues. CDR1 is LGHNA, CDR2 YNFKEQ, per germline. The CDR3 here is CASSQELAGGTDTQYF. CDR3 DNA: TGTGCCAGCAGCCAAGAGCTAGCGGGGGGCACAGATACGCAGTATTTT.

DNA for the CDR3: TGTGCCAGCAGTCTGAGGGGGCTTCGGGCTTTCTTT. It is translated as CASSLRGLRAFF. The chain links TRBV6-5 to TRBJ1-1, with 7 nucleotides matching TRBD1. V shed 5 bases and J 11 bases; nucleotides not matched to a gene: 8. Germline V gene data show CDR1 as MNHEY and CDR2 as SVGAGI. CDR3 length: 12 residues.

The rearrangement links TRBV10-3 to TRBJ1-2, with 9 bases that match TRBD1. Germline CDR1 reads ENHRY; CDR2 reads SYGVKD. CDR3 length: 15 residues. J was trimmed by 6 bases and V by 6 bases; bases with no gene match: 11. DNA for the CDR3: TGTGCCATCAGGCCACAGGGGGCGCGGAATGATGGCTACACCTTC. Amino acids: CAIRPQGARNDGYTF.

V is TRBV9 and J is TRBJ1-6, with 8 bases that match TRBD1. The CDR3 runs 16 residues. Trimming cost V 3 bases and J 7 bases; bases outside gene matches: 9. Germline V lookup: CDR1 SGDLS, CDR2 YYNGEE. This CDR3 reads CASSGRSGTGNSPLHF. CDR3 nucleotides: TGTGCCAGCAGCGGCCGTTCCGGGACAGGAAATTCACCCCTCCACTTT.

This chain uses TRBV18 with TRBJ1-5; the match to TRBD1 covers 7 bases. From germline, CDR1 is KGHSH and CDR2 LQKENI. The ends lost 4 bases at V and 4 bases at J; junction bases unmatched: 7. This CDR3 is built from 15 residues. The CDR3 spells CASSLTGQVNQPQHF. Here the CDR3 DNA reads TGTGCCAGCTCACTAACCGGACAGGTAAATCAGCCCCAGCATTTT.

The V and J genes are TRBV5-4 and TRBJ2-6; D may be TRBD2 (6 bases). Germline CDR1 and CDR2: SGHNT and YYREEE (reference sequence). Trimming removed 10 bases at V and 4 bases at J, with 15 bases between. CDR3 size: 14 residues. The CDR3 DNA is TGTGCCGGACGACTAGTAAACGGGGCCAACGTCCTGACTTTC. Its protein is CAGRLVNGANVLTF. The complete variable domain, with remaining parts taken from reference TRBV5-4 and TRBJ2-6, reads ETGVTQSPTHLIKTRGQQVTLRCSSQSGHNTVSWYQQALGQGPQFIFQYYREEENGRGNFPPRFSGLQFPNYSSELNVNALELDDSALYLCAGRLVNGANVLTFGAGSRLTVL.

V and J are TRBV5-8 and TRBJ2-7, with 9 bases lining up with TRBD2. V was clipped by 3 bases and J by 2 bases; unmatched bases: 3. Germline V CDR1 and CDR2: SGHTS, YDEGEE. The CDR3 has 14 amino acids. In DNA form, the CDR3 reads TGTGCCAGCAGCTCCGGGACTAGCACCTACGAGCAGTACTTC. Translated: CASSSGTSTYEQYF. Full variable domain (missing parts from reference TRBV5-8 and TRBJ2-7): EAGVTQSPTHLIKTRGQQATLRCSPISGHTSVYWYQQALGLGLQFLLWYDEGEERNRGNFPPRFSGRQFPNYSSELNVNALELEDSALYLCASSSGTSTYEQYFGPGTRLTVT.

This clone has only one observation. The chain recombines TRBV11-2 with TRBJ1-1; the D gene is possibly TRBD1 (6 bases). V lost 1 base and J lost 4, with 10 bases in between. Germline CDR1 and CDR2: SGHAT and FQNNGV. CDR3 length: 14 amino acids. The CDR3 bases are TGTGCCAGCAGCTTAGCAGGGGCAGTCACTGAAGCTTTCTTT. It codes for CASSLAGAVTEAFF.

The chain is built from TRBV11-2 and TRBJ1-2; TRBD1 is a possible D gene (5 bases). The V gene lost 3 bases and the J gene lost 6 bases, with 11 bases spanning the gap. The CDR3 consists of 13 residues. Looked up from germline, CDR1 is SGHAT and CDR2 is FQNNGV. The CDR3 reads CASSLYTRDGYTF. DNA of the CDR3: TGTGCCAGCAGCTTGTATACCAGGGATGGCTACACCTTC.